Listed below are T cell receptor beta chains from one sample, sequenced in a study of CD8 T cells in Susac syndrome. One entry per CDR3 protein results from TCRdb running MiXCR on the immunoSEQ multiplex PCR reads. The table shows 200,000 or so distinct CDR3 sequences, with roughly 95% occurring only once. The sample was CD4+ T cells from PBMCs. The origin of the receptors is a human donor with multiple sclerosis. CDR3s include the opening cysteine and the closing phenylalanine or tryptophan. Each record gives: clone size, D gene, V gene, J gene, CDR3 DNA, CDR3 protein. D genes are given only for firm matches. Clone sizes are given selectively: once, few, many, or a class where the clone is expanded.

clone_size: .
d_call: TRBD1
v_call: TRBV3-1
j_call: TRBJ1-1
cdr3_nt: TGTGCCAGCAGTCCTCGACAGGGCGCCGCTTTCTTT
cdr3_aa: CASSPRQGAAFF

clone_size: .
d_call: TRBD2
v_call: TRBV20-1
j_call: TRBJ2-1
cdr3_nt: TGCAGTGCTAGTTCGGCTAGCGGGAAGGACAATGAGCAGTTCTTC
cdr3_aa: CSASSASGKDNEQFF

clone_size: .
d_call: .
v_call: TRBV19
j_call: TRBJ2-5
cdr3_nt: TGTGCCAGTAGTATTTCCGGGACCCAGACCCAGTACTTC
cdr3_aa: CASSISGTQTQYF

clone_size: .
d_call: .
v_call: TRBV30
j_call: TRBJ2-3
cdr3_nt: TGTGCCTGGAGTATGGGGGGCACAGATACGCAGTATTTT
cdr3_aa: CAWSMGGTDTQYF

clone_size: .
d_call: .
v_call: TRBV6-2/TRBV6-3
j_call: TRBJ1-2
cdr3_nt: TGTGCCAGCAGCACCCGAAGAGCCGATGGCTACACCTTC
cdr3_aa: CASSTRRADGYTF

clone_size: .
d_call: .
v_call: TRBV24-1
j_call: TRBJ2-1
cdr3_nt: TGTGCCACCAGTGATTCTCTGAGCTCCTACAATGAGCAGTTCTTC
cdr3_aa: CATSDSLSSYNEQFF

clone_size: few
d_call: .
v_call: TRBV29-1
j_call: TRBJ1-1
cdr3_nt: TGCAGCGTTGGCGCACAGGGTTATGGAGCTTTCTTT
cdr3_aa: CSVGAQGYGAFF

clone_size: .
d_call: TRBD2
v_call: TRBV3-1
j_call: TRBJ2-3
cdr3_nt: TGTGCCAGCAGCCTCCGGCTAGCGGGGGCCACAGATACGCAGTATTTT
cdr3_aa: CASSLRLAGATDTQYF

clone_size: .
d_call: .
v_call: TRBV29-1
j_call: TRBJ2-7
cdr3_nt: TGCAGCGTTGATTCCCAGGGGGGATCCTACGAGCAGTACTTC
cdr3_aa: CSVDSQGGSYEQYF

clone_size: .
d_call: .
v_call: TRBV24-1
j_call: TRBJ2-3
cdr3_nt: TGTGCCACCAGTGATGCGGCGCTCACAGATACGCAGTATTTT
cdr3_aa: CATSDAALTDTQYF

clone_size: .
d_call: TRBD2
v_call: TRBV20-1
j_call: TRBJ2-3
cdr3_nt: TGCAGTGCCCCGGCGGGGGGCTTCACAGATACGCAGTATTTT
cdr3_aa: CSAPAGGFTDTQYF

clone_size: .
d_call: .
v_call: TRBV18
j_call: TRBJ1-2
cdr3_nt: TGTGCCAGCTCCCCGGAAGCGGATAACTTCTATGGCTACACCTTC
cdr3_aa: CASSPEADNFYGYTF

clone_size: .
d_call: TRBD1
v_call: TRBV3-1
j_call: TRBJ2-5
cdr3_nt: TGTGCCAGCAGCCCGACAGGGTCACAAGAGACCCAGTACTTC
cdr3_aa: CASSPTGSQETQYF

clone_size: .
d_call: .
v_call: TRBV11-2
j_call: TRBJ2-1
cdr3_nt: TGTGCCAGCAGCTTAACATATGGGGGAGAGCAGTTCTTC
cdr3_aa: CASSLTYGGEQFF

clone_size: .
d_call: TRBD2
v_call: TRBV7-2
j_call: TRBJ2-3
cdr3_nt: TGTGCCAGCAGCCCGACTAGCCCAGCGGGGGCTACGCAGTATTTT
cdr3_aa: CASSPTSPAGATQYF

clone_size: .
d_call: .
v_call: TRBV2
j_call: TRBJ2-5
cdr3_nt: TGTGCCAGCAGCGGGAACGGGGAGACCCAGTACTTC
cdr3_aa: CASSGNGETQYF

clone_size: .
d_call: .
v_call: TRBV12-3/TRBV12-4
j_call: TRBJ2-6
cdr3_nt: TGTGCCACCGTTAAGGACAGTCTCCCTGGGGCCAACGTCCTGACTTTC
cdr3_aa: CATVKDSLPGANVLTF

clone_size: once
d_call: .
v_call: TRBV5-1
j_call: TRBJ1-1
cdr3_nt: TGCGCCAGCAGCTTGGAGGTGAGCACTGAAGCTTTCTTT
cdr3_aa: CASSLEVSTEAFF

clone_size: .
d_call: TRBD1
v_call: TRBV24-1
j_call: TRBJ1-2
cdr3_nt: TGTGCCACCAGTGATAACAGGGGGTATGGCTACACCTTC
cdr3_aa: CATSDNRGYGYTF

clone_size: .
d_call: .
v_call: TRBV12-3/TRBV12-4
j_call: TRBJ1-1
cdr3_nt: TGTGCCAGCAGTTCAATCACCAACAGGGTTACTGAAGCTTTCTTT
cdr3_aa: CASSSITNRVTEAFF

clone_size: .
d_call: TRBD1
v_call: TRBV20-1
j_call: TRBJ1-2
cdr3_nt: TGCAGTGCTTCACAGGGGCGTAAGGGCTACACCTTC
cdr3_aa: CSASQGRKGYTF

clone_size: .
d_call: TRBD1
v_call: TRBV4-1
j_call: TRBJ1-2
cdr3_nt: TGCGCCAGCAGCCAGTTTTACAGGGGGCGCCTGTATGGCTACACCTTC
cdr3_aa: CASSQFYRGRLYGYTF

clone_size: .
d_call: .
v_call: TRBV19
j_call: TRBJ2-3
cdr3_nt: TGTGCCAGTAGCTCCGACTTCCTCGGCGGCACAGATACGCAGTATTTT
cdr3_aa: CASSSDFLGGTDTQYF

clone_size: .
d_call: .
v_call: TRBV2
j_call: TRBJ2-5
cdr3_nt: TGTGCCAGCAGTGCCGAGGGAACAGAGACCCAGTACTTC
cdr3_aa: CASSAEGTETQYF

clone_size: .
d_call: TRBD2
v_call: TRBV6-4
j_call: TRBJ2-1
cdr3_nt: TGTGCCAGCAGTGATTATTGGACTAGCCTTAATGAGCAGTTCTTC
cdr3_aa: CASSDYWTSLNEQFF

clone_size: once
d_call: TRBD1
v_call: TRBV13
j_call: TRBJ2-5
cdr3_nt: TGTGCCAGCAGTCCTCGACCAAGGAAAAGGGACAGCGGCGTAGTGGAAGAGACCCAGTACTTC
cdr3_aa: CASSPRPRKRDSGVVEETQYF

clone_size: few
d_call: TRBD1
v_call: TRBV18
j_call: TRBJ2-7
cdr3_nt: TGTGCCAGCTCACGGGGACAGGGCCCCTACGAGCAGTACTTC
cdr3_aa: CASSRGQGPYEQYF

clone_size: .
d_call: .
v_call: TRBV4-1
j_call: TRBJ2-1
cdr3_nt: TGCGCCAGCAGCCCTGGAGGACTACATTACAATGAGCAGTTCTTC
cdr3_aa: CASSPGGLHYNEQFF

clone_size: .
d_call: .
v_call: TRBV2
j_call: TRBJ2-2
cdr3_nt: TGTGCCAGCAGTGTGGCGTCCACGAAAGTGGCCGGGGAGCTGTTTTTT
cdr3_aa: CASSVASTKVAGELFF

clone_size: .
d_call: .
v_call: TRBV9
j_call: TRBJ1-2
cdr3_nt: TGTGCCAGCAGCGGAGATTGGAACTATGGCTACACCTTC
cdr3_aa: CASSGDWNYGYTF

clone_size: .
d_call: .
v_call: TRBV29-1
j_call: TRBJ2-5
cdr3_nt: TGCAGCGTTGGAGAGGGCCAAGAGACCCAGTACTTC
cdr3_aa: CSVGEGQETQYF

clone_size: .
d_call: .
v_call: TRBV4-1
j_call: TRBJ1-2
cdr3_nt: TGCGCCAGCAGCCAGGACTTCAGGGGCCTTAACTATGGCTACACCTTC
cdr3_aa: CASSQDFRGLNYGYTF

clone_size: once
d_call: TRBD2
v_call: TRBV20-1
j_call: TRBJ2-3
cdr3_nt: TGCAGTGCCGTAGATAGCGGGGGCACAGATACGCAGTATTTT
cdr3_aa: CSAVDSGGTDTQYF

clone_size: .
d_call: .
v_call: TRBV6-6
j_call: TRBJ2-7
cdr3_nt: TGTGCCAGCAGTGAGGGGGGGGCCTACGAGCAGTACTTC
cdr3_aa: CASSEGGAYEQYF

clone_size: .
d_call: .
v_call: TRBV29-1
j_call: TRBJ2-6
cdr3_nt: TGCAGCGTTCTTGGTTCTGGGGCCAACGTCCTGACTTTC
cdr3_aa: CSVLGSGANVLTF

clone_size: .
d_call: TRBD1
v_call: TRBV4-1
j_call: TRBJ2-7
cdr3_nt: TGCGCCAGCAGCCGCTCGGGACAGAACGTGGAGCAGTACTTC
cdr3_aa: CASSRSGQNVEQYF

clone_size: once
d_call: .
v_call: TRBV11-2
j_call: TRBJ2-1
cdr3_nt: TGTGCCAGCAGCTTTCTGTGGGCTAGCTCCTACAATGAGCAGTTCTTC
cdr3_aa: CASSFLWASSYNEQFF

clone_size: .
d_call: .
v_call: TRBV12-5
j_call: TRBJ2-2
cdr3_nt: TGTGCTAGTGGTCCAGGACAGCTGAACACCGGGGAGCTGTTTTTT
cdr3_aa: CASGPGQLNTGELFF

clone_size: .
d_call: .
v_call: TRBV12-3/TRBV12-4
j_call: TRBJ2-5
cdr3_nt: TGTGCCAGCACCGGGCCCACCAGGGAGACCCAGTACTTC
cdr3_aa: CASTGPTRETQYF

clone_size: .
d_call: .
v_call: TRBV27
j_call: TRBJ2-3
cdr3_nt: TGTGCCAGCAGTTTGCTAACCGGACCGAATACGCAGTATTTT
cdr3_aa: CASSLLTGPNTQYF

clone_size: .
d_call: TRBD2
v_call: TRBV9
j_call: TRBJ2-1
cdr3_nt: TGTGCCAGCAGCGTAGGGACTAGGGGCCTTGAGCAGTTCTTC
cdr3_aa: CASSVGTRGLEQFF

clone_size: .
d_call: .
v_call: TRBV9
j_call: TRBJ2-7
cdr3_nt: TGTGCCAGCAGCGTGGGGCCGGGACCCTACGAGCAGTACTTC
cdr3_aa: CASSVGPGPYEQYF

clone_size: .
d_call: .
v_call: TRBV7-9
j_call: TRBJ1-4
cdr3_nt: TGTGCCAGCAGCTTACGGGAAGAATACGAAAAACTGTTTTTT
cdr3_aa: CASSLREEYEKLFF

clone_size: .
d_call: .
v_call: TRBV30
j_call: TRBJ1-2
cdr3_nt: TGTGCCTGGCAACTCGGAGCTAACTATGGCTACACCTTC
cdr3_aa: CAWQLGANYGYTF

clone_size: once
d_call: .
v_call: TRBV4-2
j_call: TRBJ1-2
cdr3_nt: TGTGCCAGCAGCCAAGATCAAAGGGCGCCGTATGGCTACACCTTC
cdr3_aa: CASSQDQRAPYGYTF